This TCR beta chain was sequenced in a study of blood T cell repertoires in COVID-19. Study overall: Collection of acute and convalescent COVID-19 samples took place in the United States, Italy and Spain. From T cells, B-cell-depleted T cells, or PBMCs came the material, which was cDNA or gDNA.

TCRdb's table, derived via immunoSEQ multiplex PCR, lists solely in-frame clones and lacks some. The sample has 350,000 or so clones; 65% to 85% are singletons. A few counts support this clone. The sample was peripheral blood. The sequence was collected from a man younger than 40 with active or convalescent COVID-19.

The CDR3 spells CASSPNAQGGELFF. The CDR3 DNA reads as TGTGCCAGCTCACCAAACGCGCAGGGCGGGGAGCTGTTTTTT. This chain links TRBV18 with TRBJ2-2; possible D gene TRBD1, 5 bases. V was trimmed by 2 bases and J by 7 bases, leaving 11 bases between them. Germline CDR1 is KGHSH and CDR2 is LQKENI. CDR3 length: 14 residues.